This T cell receptor (beta chain) was sequenced for a study of cytomegalovirus exposure and HLA in healthy donors (dated by TCRdb to 2016 to 2017). Notes on the research overall: According to a later analysis, the 110 or so validation repertoires were produced on the same platform as the 600 to 850 repertoires of the first cohort. Along with the roughly 700-subject first cohort, a separate validation cohort of roughly 110 different subjects was used. To predict cytomegalovirus infection status, the study combined high-throughput TCR immunosequencing, statistical association of individual TCRs with disease status, and machine learning. The study aimed to test whether signatures of past pathogen exposure could be identified by cataloging public T cell receptors.

Separate from the approximately 700-subject first cohort, the validation cohort of 120 subjects was the group to which the donors belonged. Findings and caveats that apply to the study as a whole: The classifier was reported to diagnose cytomegalovirus status with high specificity and sensitivity in both the original cohort and the validation cohort. Of the cluster scores, 90% to 95% were above 0 in a later analysis, which found that TCRs clustered in the first cohort also tended to co-occur in the roughly 130 validation repertoires. The authors suggested that the approach could potentially be generalized to other disease states and immunological phenotypes. Three of the identified cytomegalovirus-associated TCR beta chains were confirmed in vitro to be specific for cytomegalovirus antigens. Most TCR sequences were observed very rarely across donors, whereas some public TCRs were present in many individuals. A total of roughly 160 TCR beta chains were listed by the study as associated with cytomegalovirus. A later analysis had no HLA typing for the validation cohort, so co-occurrence there was scored across all 110 or so repertoires.

The library was prepared using the immunoSEQ multiplex PCR assay. The authors processed their data as follows. A statistical classification framework was built to diagnose cytomegalovirus status from the catalog of TCR beta chain sequences. TCRdb mirrors the immuneACCESS table, restricted to in-frame sequences. Some clones are absent from its copies; in checked studies, under half trace to an unresolved V gene, and the reason for the others is unknown. That table supplies the V and J calls and clone size; D and trimming were determined from the DNA. Here the sample has some 110,000 clones; around 89% occur a single time. About 1.8% of the sample lies in the top ten. With respect to this clone: What this receptor recognizes is not known. Base-call qualities are not available, and no considerably larger clone is one nucleotide away.

V is reduced by 6 bases and J by 6 bases, leaving a spacing of 8 bases between them. There are 12 amino acids in the CDR3, from cysteine to phenylalanine inclusive. CDR3 DNA only is kept here, 36 bases in frame from base 1. Sequences WNHNN (CDR1) and SYGVQD (CDR2) are obtained from the germline V gene (reference sequence). The V and J segments used are TRBV10-1 and TRBJ1-4, with the identity of the D gene unclear. This TCR was sampled from a young man in good health and CMV-seronegative. Sequencing was performed on PBMCs. At the DNA level, the sequence is TGCGCCAGCAGCCCAGGCCATGAAAAACTGTTTTTT. This yields the protein CASSPGHEKLFF.